These 15 T cell receptor beta chains were sequenced from one sample in a study of blood T cell repertoires in COVID-19. The protocol was immunoSEQ multiplex PCR, while the TCRdb copy is restricted to in-frame clones and leaves out a portion. Of a few hundred thousand clones listed, approximately 88% are singletons. Input material: PBMCs or T cells enriched from blood (not recorded which). The receptors come from a man in his late teens or twenties with acute COVID-19.

The chain employs TRBV6-5 and TRBJ2-1; possibly TRBD2 for D (5 bases). The V gene's germline CDR1 is MNHEY and CDR2 SVGAGI. The CDR3 loop spans 16 amino acids. The V end lost 0 bases, the J end lost 2 bases, and 11 bases lay between the germline ends. The CDR3 region has the DNA TGTGCCAGCAGTTACTCATCGGGGTTAGCCTACAATGAGCAGTTCTTC. This sequence encodes CASSYSSGLAYNEQFF.

This clone has only one observation. The CDR3 loop is CASSLSPTRGAFF. In DNA, the CDR3 is TGTGCCAGCAGTTTAAGCCCCACTCGGGGAGCTTTCTTT. The V and J genes are TRBV27 and TRBJ1-1; unclear D gene. There are 13 residues in the CDR3. V was shortened by 2 bases and J by 10 bases, with 14 bases between the two germline ends. Germline V gene lookup returns CDR1 MNHEY and CDR2 SMNVEV (reference sequence).

V is TRBV2 and J is TRBJ2-2; no definite D call. Germline V gene sequence: CDR1 SNHLY, CDR2 FYNNEI. The CDR3 is made up of 15 amino acids. Trimming removed 2 bases at V and 1 base at J, with 8 bases between. In nucleotides, the CDR3 is TGTGCCAGCAGTGAAATCGTTTGGAACACCGGGGAGCTGTTTTTT. The encoded protein is CASSEIVWNTGELFF.

The chain recombines TRBV11-1 with TRBJ1-1, with TRBD1 matching over 7 bases. Germline V CDR1 and CDR2: SGHAT, FQDESV (reference sequence). The J segment lost 12 bases and the V segment lost 1 base, leaving 8 bases of the junction unmatched. This CDR3 region has 13 residues. CDR3 region: CASSLGSGRGTFF. DNA for the CDR3: TGTGCCAGCAGCTTAGGATCGGGCAGGGGGACTTTCTTT.

The chain couples TRBV13 to TRBJ1-3; TRBD1 matches 8 bases. The CDR3 totals 16 residues. Trimming took 4 bases from V and 0 from J; bases not matched to a gene: 5. Germline CDR1 and CDR2: PRHDT and FYEKMQ (reference sequence). DNA for the CDR3: TGTGCCAGCAGCTGGGGGACAGGAACCTCTGGAAACACCATATATTTT. It codes for CASSWGTGTSGNTIYF.

V usage is TRBV5-6 and J usage is TRBJ1-6; TRBD1 might be the D (5 bases). Germline V gene lookup returns CDR1 SGHDT and CDR2 YYEEEE. V was clipped by 4 bases and J by 7 bases, with 12 bases between them. This CDR3 contains 14 residues. The CDR3 here is CASSRLGVNSPLHF. CDR3 nucleotide sequence: TGTGCCAGCAGCCGGCTAGGGGTGAATTCACCCCTCCACTTT.

The chain uses TRBV19 and TRBJ1-1; 8 nucleotides line up with TRBD1. CDR1 and CDR2 (germline): LNHDA, SQIVND (reference sequence). V dropped 9 bases and J dropped 4; count of bases not matched to a gene: 7. The CDR3 has 13 residues. This CDR3 reads CASSSGGITEAFF. CDR3 DNA: TGTGCCAGCTCTTCAGGGGGCATCACTGAAGCTTTCTTT.

V is TRBV14 and J is TRBJ2-7; D remains unclear. Germline loops: CDR1 SGHDN, CDR2 FVKESK. The CDR3 extends over 14 amino acids. V was shortened by 1 base and J by 3 bases, with 10 bases between the two germline ends. The chain's CDR3 is CASSQGGLFYEQYF. The CDR3 DNA follows: TGTGCCAGCAGCCAAGGTGGGCTATTCTACGAGCAGTACTTC.

The J gene is TRBJ2-7, the V gene TRBV4-2; 7 bases align to TRBD2. CDR1 is LGHNA and CDR2 is YNFKEQ in the germline V gene. The V and J ends lost 6 bases and 5 bases, in that order; junction bases with no gene match: 7. The CDR3 loop spans 13 amino acids. The CDR3 here is CASSPTLADEQYF. CDR3 bases: TGTGCCAGCAGTCCGACCCTAGCGGACGAGCAGTACTTC.

The chain joins TRBV9 to TRBJ2-3; D unresolved. The CDR3 spans 16 residues. Trimming cost V 0 bases and J 0 bases, with 11 bases left between them. The germline gives CDR1 SGDLS, CDR2 YYNGEE. The CDR3 protein is CASSVDLAASTDTQYF. In DNA form, the CDR3 reads TGTGCCAGCAGCGTAGATTTGGCGGCTAGCACAGATACGCAGTATTTT.

The chain recombines TRBV4-1 with TRBJ2-3; 10 bases match TRBD2. Germline trimming cut 0 bases from V and 5 bases from J; bases unmatched to any gene: 20. The CDR3 totals 21 residues. CDR1 and CDR2 (germline): MGHRA, YSYEKL. The CDR3 DNA reads TGCGCCAGCAGCCAAGAAGACATTGCTAGCGGGAGAGCCTGGAGGGGAGATACGCAGTATTTT. Translating it yields CASSQEDIASGRAWRGDTQYF.

The rearrangement links TRBV28 to TRBJ2-1; the match to TRBD2 covers 7 bases. The CDR3 is 14 amino acids. Germline CDR1 is MDHEN and CDR2 is SYDVKM. V was clipped by 7 bases and J by 7 bases; unmatched bases: 10. Here the CDR3 reads CASTPGGYVNEQFF. In DNA, the CDR3 is TGTGCCAGCACCCCGGGGGGTTATGTTAATGAGCAGTTCTTC.

The gene calls are TRBV4-1 and TRBJ2-7, with 7 bases aligning to TRBD1. CDR1 is MGHRA, CDR2 YSYEKL, per germline. V lost 4 bases to trimming and J lost 7 bases; unmatched junction nucleotides: 7. The CDR3 runs 13 residues. CDR3 in amino acids: CASSLRDSQEQYF. The CDR3 DNA follows: TGCGCCAGCAGCCTCCGGGACAGTCAAGAGCAGTACTTC.

This clone was picked up a small number of times. The J gene is TRBJ2-2, the V gene TRBV28, with D maybe TRBD2 (5 bases). Deletions cut 1 base from V and 9 bases from J, with 12 bases between. The CDR3 is 14 residues long. The V gene's germline CDR1 is MDHEN and CDR2 SYDVKM. The DNA for the CDR3 is TGTGCCAGCAGTTTATATGGGGAGTCCAGGGAGCTGTTTTTT. Amino acids: CASSLYGESRELFF.

The chain has TRBV11-2 and TRBJ2-7; 10 nucleotides agree with TRBD2. Germline V gives CDR1 SGHAT, CDR2 FQNNGV. There are 16 residues in the CDR3. J was trimmed by 4 bases and V by 1 base; bases with no gene match: 7. The CDR3 is CASSLGSTSGTYEQYF. The CDR3, as DNA: TGTGCCAGCAGCTTAGGTTCAACTAGCGGGACGTACGAGCAGTACTTC.